Shown below are 15 T cell receptor beta chains from a single sample sequenced in a study of shared clonotypes between healthy human individuals. Only in-frame clones appear in the TCRdb table, and some are missing; sequencing was by immunoSEQ multiplex PCR. The sample contains roughly 2.2 million clones, just over 90% of which appear only once. The sample was naive CD4+ T cells from PBMCs. The sample's subset: CD45RA+ positively selected. These receptor sequences come from a man younger than 35 in good health. Some clones in this sample may be carry-over from other donors' samples.

The chain has TRBV5-1 and TRBJ2-7; TRBD1 matches at 7 bases. Germline CDR1 and CDR2: SGHRS and YFSETQ. V was pared by 5 bases and J by 3 bases, with 8 bases of the junction left unmatched. The CDR3 contains 14 residues. CDR3 bases: TGCGCCAGCAGTATCGGGACAGCTTTCTACGAGCAGTACTTC. Its translation: CASSIGTAFYEQYF.

The chain uses TRBV6-5 and TRBJ2-7; D is possibly TRBD2 (6 bases). The germline V and J ends were trimmed by 5 bases and 6 bases, with 14 bases remaining between them. Germline V CDR1 and CDR2: MNHEY, SVGAGI. The CDR3 has 13 amino acids. The CDR3 nucleotides read TGTGCCAGCAGTACCCGGGACTTCGGCGAGCAGTACTTC. Translation gives CASSTRDFGEQYF.

The chain recombines TRBV7-2 with TRBJ2-3, with TRBD2 identical over 15 bases. V lost 6 bases to trimming and J lost 0 bases; unmatched junction nucleotides: 7. The CDR3 has 18 residues. Germline values: CDR1 SGHTA, CDR2 FQGNSA. In DNA form, the CDR3 reads TGTGCCAGCAGACGAGGACTAGCGGGAGGGGGTAGCACAGATACGCAGTATTTT. Its translation is CASRRGLAGGGSTDTQYF.

This clone turned up a few times. V gene TRBV9 combines with J gene TRBJ1-1; 8 bases are shared with TRBD1. Germline CDR1 reads SGDLS; CDR2 reads YYNGEE. This CDR3 has 14 amino acids. The J segment lost 4 bases and the V segment lost 4 bases, leaving 6 bases of the junction unmatched. The chain's CDR3 is CASSLGQVGTEAFF. The CDR3, as DNA: TGTGCCAGCAGCCTGGGACAGGTAGGCACTGAAGCTTTCTTT.

This clone has just one count. The gene calls are TRBV6-5 and TRBJ1-1; 10 nucleotides agree with TRBD1. V trimming: 0 bases; J trimming: 5 bases; junction bases outside the gene matches: 3. The CDR3 contains 15 residues. Germline V gene lookup returns CDR1 MNHEY and CDR2 SVGAGI. The CDR3 DNA sequence: TGTGCCAGCAGTTACTCGGACAGGGGGGGGACTGAAGCTTTCTTT. It yields the protein CASSYSDRGGTEAFF.

The chain is built from TRBV28 and TRBJ1-1; tentatively, D is TRBD1 (5 bases). CDR3 length: 15 residues. Germline V gene sequence: CDR1 MDHEN, CDR2 SYDVKM. Trimming removed 5 bases at V and 8 bases at J, with 21 bases between. This CDR3 reads CASSPRDRNEMEAFF. DNA of the CDR3: TGTGCCAGCAGTCCCAGAGACAGAAACGAAATGGAAGCTTTCTTT.

In regard to this clone: This same CDR3 is encoded by further DNA sequences in the sample. This chain links TRBV28 with TRBJ2-2; unclear D gene. CDR1 and CDR2 from the germline V gene are MDHEN and SYDVKM. CDR3 size: 13 residues. The V and J ends lost 6 bases and 5 bases respectively, with 10 bases between them. The CDR3 loop is CASSSPVTGELFF. CDR3 nucleotide sequence: TGTGCCAGCAGCTCACCGGTGACCGGGGAGCTGTTTTTT.

This rearrangement joins TRBV28 to TRBJ2-2, with 8 nucleotides matching TRBD2. There are 13 residues in the CDR3. V shed 8 bases and J 8 bases; nucleotides not matched to a gene: 7. Germline CDR1 is MDHEN and CDR2 is SYDVKM. The CDR3 DNA reads as TGTGCCAGCGGGGCGGGAGGAACTGGGGAGCTGTTTTTT. Amino acid sequence: CASGAGGTGELFF.

This clone was detected once. A junction end diverges from the germline sequence, so it may reflect a read error. The chain has TRBV6-5 and TRBJ2-1, with a weak D call TRBD2 (5 bases). The CDR3 contains 15 residues. Germline V lookup: CDR1 MNHEY, CDR2 SVGAGI. CDR3 DNA sequence: TGTGCCAGCAGTTACGAGAGGCTAGCCTACAGTGAGCAGTTCTTC. Amino acids: CASSYERLAYSEQFF.

This chain links TRBV5-4 with TRBJ2-7; 15 bases match TRBD2. The germline CDR1 and CDR2 sequences are SGHNT and YYREEE (reference sequence). The CDR3 contains 18 residues. The J segment lost 4 bases and the V segment lost 0 bases, leaving 8 bases of the junction unmatched. The CDR3 sequence: CASSLVGTSGRSRYEQYF. CDR3 sequence (DNA): TGTGCCAGCAGCTTGGTAGGGACTAGCGGGAGGTCCAGGTACGAGCAGTACTTC.

V is TRBV9 and J is TRBJ2-6; 7 positions match TRBD1. Losses at the gene ends were 0 bases for V and 0 bases for J; bases not matched to a gene: 6. Germline lookup yields CDR1 SGDLS and CDR2 YYNGEE. The CDR3 runs 18 residues. The CDR3 loop reads CASSVDPHRGSGANVLTF. DNA of the CDR3: TGTGCCAGCAGCGTAGACCCCCACAGGGGCTCTGGGGCCAACGTCCTGACTTTC.

The rearrangement uses TRBV6-5 and TRBJ1-2; D ambiguous. CDR1 and CDR2 from the germline V gene are MNHEY and SVGAGI. The V and J ends lost 3 bases and 7 bases respectively, with 0 bases between them. The CDR3 has 9 amino acids. CDR3 sequence (DNA): TGTGCCAGCAGTTATGGCTACACCTTC. This codes for CASSYGYTF.

This chain links TRBV9 with TRBJ2-5, with D perhaps matching TRBD1 or TRBD2 (6 bases each). The CDR3 extends over 15 amino acids. V lost 0 bases and J lost 5, with 14 bases in between. CDR1 is SGDLS and CDR2 is YYNGEE in the germline V gene. The CDR3 nucleotides read TGTGCCAGCAGCGTAGGCTCAGGGGAGGTGGAGACCCAGTACTTC. It codes for CASSVGSGEVETQYF.

The genes are TRBV5-4 and TRBJ2-6, with D unclear. Germline lookup yields CDR1 SGHNT and CDR2 YYREEE (reference sequence). Trimming left V 0 bases short and J 0 bases short, with 10 bases between. The CDR3 has 17 amino acids. The CDR3 sequence: CASSLEAALSGANVLTF. The CDR3 DNA sequence: TGTGCCAGCAGCTTGGAGGCAGCCCTCTCTGGGGCCAACGTCCTGACTTTC.

This chain joins TRBV6-6 and TRBJ2-5, with TRBD2 matching over 11 bases. Germline CDR1 and CDR2: MNHNY and SVGAGI (reference sequence). The V and J ends lost 2 bases and 4 bases, in that order; junction bases with no gene match: 3. The CDR3 length is 15 residues. The CDR3 DNA follows: TGTGCCAGCAGTTACGCCGGACTAGCGGGAGAGACCCAGTACTTC. Translated: CASSYAGLAGETQYF.